A single sample is the source of the 8 T cell receptor beta chains below, sequenced in a study of T cells in Graves' hyperthyroidism and ophthalmopathy. Researchers took RNA transcripts and amplified the TCR beta CDR3 regions from them. The HTBI primer set was used in a first-round RT-PCR of the TCR CDR3. Using its own MiXCR run on the multiplex PCR reads, TCRdb lists one record per CDR3 protein. The repertoire holds about 300,000 distinct CDR3 sequences, with approximately 19% as singletons. Sequencing was carried out using blood. The source is a man between 45 and 60 years old with Graves' ophthalmopathy.

The chain recombines TRBV19 with TRBJ2-1; a weak D match, TRBD1 (6 bases). The germline V and J ends were trimmed by 2 bases and 1 base, with 9 bases remaining between them. The CDR3 runs to 15 residues. The germline V gene has CDR1 LNHDA and CDR2 SQIVND (reference sequence). The CDR3 region is CASSITGLSYNEQFF. The CDR3 coding sequence is TGTGCCAGTAGTATAACAGGGCTATCCTACAATGAGCAGTTCTTC.

The chain couples TRBV24-1 to TRBJ2-3, with TRBD2 matching 8 bases. Trimming at V came to 0 bases and at J to 1 base, leaving 5 bases not matched to a gene. The CDR3 covers 17 residues. CDR1 KGHDR and CDR2 SFDVKD come from the germline V gene. The CDR3 region is CATSDLLAGGGTDTQYF. CDR3 nucleotides: TGTGCCACCAGTGATTTGCTGGCGGGAGGAGGCACAGATACGCAGTATTTT.

The rearrangement joins TRBV10-3 to TRBJ1-4; 9 bases line up with TRBD1. From germline, CDR1 is ENHRY and CDR2 SYGVKD. The CDR3 extends over 13 amino acids. With V trimmed by 11 bases and J by 7 bases, 8 bases remained unmatched. Here the CDR3 reads CAARDRDREKLFF. The CDR3 DNA follows: TGTGCCGCGAGGGACAGGGATCGTGAAAAACTGTTTTTT.

This chain uses TRBV19 with TRBJ2-4, with TRBD2 as a possible D gene (5 bases). Germline CDR1 reads LNHDA; CDR2 reads SQIVND (reference sequence). Trimming cost V 3 bases and J 0 bases, with 21 bases left between them. This CDR3 region has 19 residues. This chain's CDR3 is CASSIEPSAVSGAKNIQYF. The CDR3, as DNA: TGTGCCAGTAGTATTGAACCATCCGCCGTGAGCGGAGCCAAAAACATTCAGTACTTC.

This clonotype appeared many times. This chain links TRBV28 with TRBJ1-4, with TRBD1 identical over 9 bases. The CDR3 is 16 amino acids. V was pared by 5 bases and J by 0 bases, with 4 bases of the junction left unmatched. Germline V CDR1 and CDR2: MDHEN, SYDVKM. CDR3 DNA: TGTGCCAGCAGTCCCGGGACAGGGACAACTAATGAAAAACTGTTTTTT. The encoded protein is CASSPGTGTTNEKLFF.

This clonotype showed up many times. V usage is TRBV7-2 and J usage is TRBJ2-3; tentatively, D is TRBD2 (5 bases). V was pared by 1 base and J by 8 bases, with 16 bases between. This CDR3 has 15 amino acids. Germline CDR1 SGHTA, CDR2 FQGNSA. CDR3 protein: CASSLGSGPSPTQYF. As DNA, the CDR3 is TGTGCCAGCAGCTTAGGGAGCGGTCCGTCCCCTACGCAGTATTTT.

This clonotype has only a few counts. V and J are TRBV19 and TRBJ2-7; 15 bases match TRBD2. Germline CDR1 and CDR2: LNHDA and SQIVND (reference sequence). Trimming at V came to 8 bases and at J to 5 bases, leaving 4 bases not matched to a gene. The length of the CDR3 is 14 residues. The CDR3 nucleotides read TGTGCCAGTCGAGGACTAGCGGGAGGGGACGAGCAGTACTTC. Translation gives CASRGLAGGDEQYF.

Ten or more counts support this clonotype. The chain links TRBV5-8 to TRBJ1-1; possible D gene TRBD1, 5 bases. The V gene lost 1 base and the J gene lost 11 bases, with 12 bases spanning the gap. This CDR3 has 12 residues. Germline V lookup: CDR1 SGHTS, CDR2 YDEGEE. CDR3 region: CASSLSAGTAFF. CDR3 bases: TGTGCCAGCAGCTTGTCTGCCGGGACGGCTTTCTTT.